This TCR beta chain was profiled in a study of blood T cell repertoires in COVID-19. Measured with immunoSEQ multiplex PCR; TCRdb has only the in-frame clones, and not every one. The table lists some 360,000 clones, over 85% of them singletons. The CDR3 consists of 16 residues. Deletions cut 0 bases from V and 2 bases from J, with 14 bases between. Germline lookup yields CDR1 GTSNPN and CDR2 SVGIG (reference sequence). A single count supports this clone. The sequence came from a woman aged 60-70 years with COVID-19, enrolled during active disease. V and J are TRBV30 and TRBJ1-5; TRBD1 might be the D (5 bases). The material sequenced was peripheral blood. The CDR3 protein is CAWSVGPWGGNQPQHF. The DNA for the CDR3 is TGTGCCTGGAGTGTGGGCCCCTGGGGGGGCAATCAGCCCCAGCATTTT. The entire variable domain, with the rest obtained from reference TRBV30 and TRBJ1-5, is as follows: SQTIHQWPATLVQPVGSPLSLECTVEGTSNPNLYWYRQAAGRGLQLLFYSVGIGQISSEVPQNLSASRPQDRQFILSSKKLLLSDSGFYLCAWSVGPWGGNQPQHFGDGTRLSIL.